Listed below are T cell receptor beta chains from one sample, sequenced in a study of OX40 agonist ivuxolimab in advanced cancers. The repertoire was sequenced with immunoSEQ multiplex PCR; TCRdb's copy has only in-frame clones and lacks some. Of tens of thousands of clones in the sample, about 89% were seen once. The sequences come from CD4+ or CD8+ T cells sorted from blood, collected in a trial of the OX40 agonist ivuxolimab. These receptors all stem from an adult with an advanced solid tumor such as melanoma, head and neck, liver or kidney cancer. Both conserved end residues are part of each CDR3. A D gene is named only where the DNA matches it firmly. Only some rows state a clone size, as once, few, many or a class for expanded clones.

v_gene,d_gene,j_gene,abundance,CDR3aa,CDR3nt
TRBV6-1,.,TRBJ1-5,.,CASSELAGLGGQPQHF,TGTGCCAGCAGTGAACTGGCAGGGTTAGGCGGTCAGCCCCAGCATTTT
TRBV11-1,.,TRBJ1-4,.,CASSSTGNEKLFF,TGTGCCAGCAGCTCGACAGGAAATGAAAAACTGTTTTTT
TRBV5-1,.,TRBJ1-2,.,CASSLGRGPRYGYTF,TGCGCCAGCAGCTTGGGGAGGGGACCCCGCTATGGCTACACCTTC
TRBV5-5,TRBD1,TRBJ1-5,.,CASSLGTGVGNQPQHF,TGTGCCAGCAGCTTGGGGACAGGGGTAGGGAATCAGCCCCAGCATTTT
TRBV30,.,TRBJ1-3,.,CAWSVRGGAGNTIYF,TGTGCCTGGAGTGTAAGGGGGGGAGCTGGAAACACCATATATTTT
TRBV18,.,TRBJ2-5,.,CASSSQETQYF,TGTGCCAGCTCAAGCCAAGAGACCCAGTACTTC
TRBV7-2,TRBD1,TRBJ2-7,.,CASSLRTGDREQYF,TGTGCCAGCAGCTTAAGGACAGGGGATCGTGAGCAGTACTTC
TRBV6-5,.,TRBJ1-3,.,CASGHGNTIYF,TGTGCCAGCGGGCACGGAAACACCATATATTTT
TRBV4-3,.,TRBJ2-4,.,CASSQVQGNIQYF,TGCGCCAGCAGCCAAGTACAGGGAAACATTCAGTACTTC
TRBV15,TRBD2,TRBJ2-1,.,CATSREAGGVMGEQFF,TGTGCCACCAGCAGAGAAGCGGGGGGGGTGATGGGTGAGCAGTTCTTC
TRBV9,TRBD2,TRBJ2-3,.,CASTPTSGTDTQYF,TGTGCCAGCACCCCGACTAGCGGTACAGATACGCAGTATTTT
TRBV7-2,.,TRBJ1-2,.,CASSLIALWYGYTF,TGTGCCAGCAGCTTGATAGCCCTTTGGTATGGCTACACCTTC
TRBV7-6,.,TRBJ2-1,.,CASAAGSYNEQFF,TGTGCCAGCGCGGCAGGGAGCTACAATGAGCAGTTCTTC
TRBV5-1,TRBD1,TRBJ2-2,.,CASRGGSGTGLPGELFF,TGCGCCAGCAGGGGAGGCTCGGGGACAGGGCTGCCCGGGGAGCTGTTTTTT
TRBV19,.,TRBJ1-6,.,CASSRHRNNSPLHF,TGTGCCAGTAGTAGACACAGGAATAATTCACCCCTCCACTTT
TRBV5-6,.,TRBJ2-5,.,CASLGTQYF,TGTGCCAGTTTGGGAACCCAGTACTTC
TRBV7-9,.,TRBJ1-5,few,CASSLEGDQPQHF,TGTGCCAGCAGCTTAGAAGGTGATCAGCCCCAGCATTTT
TRBV19,TRBD2,TRBJ2-5,.,CASSIDRLAGDETQYF,TGTGCCAGTAGTATAGATCGACTAGCGGGAGACGAGACCCAGTACTTC
TRBV29-1,TRBD2,TRBJ2-3,.,CSVQREGSTDTQYF,TGCAGCGTGCAGCGGGAGGGTAGCACAGATACGCAGTATTTT
TRBV28,.,TRBJ2-3,.,CASSSRLDTQYF,TGTGCCAGCAGCAGTAGGTTAGATACGCAGTATTTT
TRBV7-9,.,TRBJ2-3,.,CASSSLMGVGTDTQYF,TGTGCCAGCAGCTCCTTAATGGGGGTGGGCACAGATACGCAGTATTTT
TRBV15,.,TRBJ2-7,.,CATSRVGSYEQYF,TGTGCCACCAGCAGAGTCGGGTCCTACGAGCAGTACTTC
TRBV4-1,.,TRBJ1-1,.,CASSQVSTTNTEAFF,TGCGCCAGCAGCCAAGTCTCGACAACGAACACTGAAGCTTTCTTT
TRBV7-2,.,TRBJ1-5,.,CASSLVQHSNQPQHF,TGTGCCAGCAGCTTAGTACAGCATAGCAATCAGCCCCAGCATTTT
TRBV27,.,TRBJ1-2,.,CASSKGGTGYTF,TGTGCCAGCAGTAAAGGGGGGACGGGCTACACCTTC
TRBV10-1,.,TRBJ1-1,.,CASSPTLRQTEAFF,TGCGCCAGCAGTCCGACCCTCCGGCAAACTGAAGCTTTCTTT
TRBV15,.,TRBJ2-7,.,CATSGPEDPYEQYF,TGTGCCACCAGCGGGCCGGAGGACCCTTACGAGCAGTACTTC
TRBV10-1,.,TRBJ1-1,.,CASSERGRPNTEAFF,TGCGCCAGCAGTGAGCGGGGCCGGCCGAACACTGAAGCTTTCTTT
TRBV5-1,TRBD1,TRBJ1-1,.,CASSLSGDRAMNTEAFF,TGCGCCAGCAGCCTTTCTGGGGACAGAGCTATGAACACTGAAGCTTTCTTT
TRBV27,.,TRBJ1-5,.,CASSLKAGRQPQHF,TGTGCCAGCAGTTTAAAGGCAGGGCGGCAGCCCCAGCATTTT
TRBV2,.,TRBJ1-2,.,CASDFDGHYGYTF,TGTGCCAGCGACTTTGACGGCCACTATGGCTACACCTTC
TRBV14,TRBD2,TRBJ2-5,.,CASSHPLAEETQYF,TGTGCCAGCAGCCATCCGCTAGCGGAAGAGACCCAGTACTTC
TRBV27,.,TRBJ1-6,once,CASSKITRISYNSPLHF,TGTGCCAGCAGTAAAATAACGAGGATATCCTATAATTCACCCCTCCACTTT
TRBV4-1,.,TRBJ2-7,.,CASSQVRQEREQYF,TGCGCCAGCAGCCAAGTCCGACAGGAGCGAGAGCAGTACTTC
TRBV5-1,.,TRBJ1-4,.,CASSLGHRYEKLFF,TGCGCCAGCAGCTTGGGACATAGATATGAAAAACTGTTTTTT
TRBV25-1,TRBD2,TRBJ2-7,.,CASRLAGGSYEQYF,TGTGCCAGCCGACTAGCGGGAGGTTCCTACGAGCAGTACTTC
TRBV11-1,.,TRBJ2-5,.,CASSLGGGRGETQYF,TGTGCCAGCAGCTTAGGGGGGGGCCGCGGAGAGACCCAGTACTTC
TRBV28,.,TRBJ1-5,.,CASSSGGPNQPQHF,TGTGCCAGCAGTTCGGGGGGCCCCAATCAGCCCCAGCATTTT
TRBV18,.,TRBJ1-2,.,CASSPTQGGGYTF,TGTGCCAGCTCACCCACGCAAGGGGGTGGCTACACCTTC
TRBV27,TRBD1,TRBJ2-5,.,CASSRQRQGRETQYF,TGTGCCAGCAGCCGACAGAGACAGGGACGAGAGACCCAGTACTTC
TRBV28,TRBD1,TRBJ2-3,.,CASSFPGGIRTDTQYF,TGTGCCAGCAGTTTTCCAGGGGGTATACGCACAGATACGCAGTATTTT
TRBV18,TRBD1,TRBJ2-3,.,CASSPDRGADTQYF,TGTGCCAGCTCACCGGACAGGGGAGCAGATACGCAGTATTTT
TRBV4-3,.,TRBJ1-5,.,CASSQEEGPSTQPQHF,TGCGCCAGCAGCCAAGAGGAAGGGCCCTCAACTCAGCCCCAGCATTTT
TRBV4-3,.,TRBJ2-2,once,CASRLNRGTWETGELFF,TGCGCCAGCAGATTAAACCGGGGGACCTGGGAGACCGGGGAGCTGTTTTTT
TRBV25-1,.,TRBJ2-4,.,CASSVWDQNIQYF,TGTGCCAGCAGTGTCTGGGACCAAAACATTCAGTACTTC
TRBV28,TRBD2,TRBJ2-5,.,CASRGAGGRETQYF,TGTGCCAGCAGAGGAGCGGGAGGGAGGGAGACCCAGTACTTC
TRBV19,.,TRBJ2-3,.,CASSSSDTQYF,TGTGCCAGTAGTAGTTCAGATACGCAGTATTTT
TRBV30,TRBD2,TRBJ2-7,.,CAWSPRTTSGRGYEQYF,TGTGCCTGGAGTCCCCGAACAACTAGCGGGAGGGGATACGAGCAGTACTTC
TRBV21-1,.,TRBJ1-2,.,CASSKDEGQGADGYTF,TGTGCCAGCAGCAAAGACGAGGGACAGGGGGCGGATGGCTACACCTTC
TRBV30,.,TRBJ1-1,.,CAWSVGSWGRNEAFF,TGTGCCTGGAGTGTGGGATCGTGGGGCCGAAATGAAGCTTTCTTT
TRBV27,TRBD2,TRBJ2-4,.,CASSFRTSGSDIQYF,TGTGCCAGCAGTTTCAGGACTAGCGGGAGCGACATTCAGTACTTC
TRBV19,TRBD1,TRBJ2-7,.,CASSATRQGKAYEQYF,TGTGCCAGTAGTGCAACTCGACAGGGAAAGGCCTACGAGCAGTACTTC
TRBV6-5,.,TRBJ1-1,.,CASSYEPAFF,TGTGCCAGCAGTTACGAACCCGCTTTCTTT
TRBV27,.,TRBJ2-7,.,CASSFSTGRYEQYF,TGTGCCAGCAGTTTTAGTACAGGGCGCTACGAGCAGTACTTC
TRBV7-2,TRBD1,TRBJ1-2,.,CASSLIRGLGGYTF,TGTGCCAGCAGCTTAATCAGGGGGCTAGGTGGCTACACCTTC
TRBV7-8,.,TRBJ2-5,.,CASSLERAVRETQYF,TGTGCCAGCAGCTTAGAAAGGGCGGTCCGGGAGACCCAGTACTTC
TRBV15,TRBD2,TRBJ2-1,.,CATSRVGLAGVEQFF,TGTGCCACCAGCAGAGTTGGACTAGCGGGAGTTGAGCAGTTCTTC